This T cell receptor (beta chain) was captured in a study of cytomegalovirus exposure and HLA in healthy donors. Measured with immunoSEQ multiplex PCR; TCRdb has only the in-frame clones, and not every one. The sample lists fewer than 250,000 clones, approximately 90% occurring once. Worth noting for this clone: The antigen remains unidentified. Other DNA sequences in the sample encode the same CDR3.

The study, taken as a whole, reports: Researchers catalogued 150 or so TCR beta chains as cytomegalovirus-associated. A few chains tied to CMV proved CMV antigen-specific in vitro. Subsequent analysis revealed that first-cohort TCR clusters tended to co-occur in the approximately 120 validation repertoires.

The CDR3 totals 15 residues. With V trimmed by 2 bases and J by 1 base, 1 base remained unmatched. Looked up from germline, CDR1 is WSHSY and CDR2 is SAAADI. The V call is TRBV10-2, the J call TRBJ2-7, with 11 bases aligning to TRBD2. The TCR sequence derives from a man aged 18 to 35 in good health and CMV-seronegative. Sample: PBMCs. This chain's CDR3 is CASSELAGGSYEQYF. The CDR3 DNA follows: TGCGCCAGCAGTGAGCTAGCGGGGGGTTCCTACGAGCAGTACTTC.